This T cell receptor beta chain emerged from a study of blood T cell repertoires in COVID-19. The V and J ends lost 11 bases and 3 bases, in that order; junction bases with no gene match: 5. Germline assignment: CDR1 LGHDT and CDR2 YNNKEL (reference sequence). This CDR3 comprises 13 residues. Assay: immunoSEQ multiplex PCR; the TCRdb copy retains only in-frame clones and omits some. This table holds about 200,000 clones, around 90% found once. Sequencing used PBMCs or T cells enriched from blood (not recorded which). This clonotype originated in a young woman who had recovered from COVID-19. The chain employs TRBV3-1 (or the pseudogene TRBV3-2) and TRBJ2-3; 10 bases fit TRBD2. The CDR3 sequence is CAAGLAATDTQYF. Written as DNA, the CDR3 is TGTGCCGCCGGACTAGCGGCAACAGATACGCAGTATTTT.